Listed below are T cell receptor beta chains from one sample, sequenced in a study of early T cells in non-severe SARS-CoV-2 infection. From the 5' RACE reads, TCRdb called clonotypes with MiXCR, one entry per CDR3 protein. The profile shows roughly 67,000 distinct CDR3 sequences, 10% to 15% of them singletons. Sequenced: whole blood. These TCRs come from an adult who was a healthcare worker with PCR-confirmed SARS-CoV-2 infection or an uninfected control (not recorded which). Each CDR3 is given with its conserved first and last residue. The D gene is left open where the match is weak. Clone size, where shown, is once, few, many, or a class for clones that have expanded.

CDR3 protein,CDR3 DNA,V gene,clone size,J gene,CDR3 length,D gene
CASSELTRSGNTIYF,TGTGCCAGCAGTGAATTGACGCGTTCTGGAAACACCATATATTTT,TRBV6-1,-,TRBJ1-3,15,-
CSASDIISNQPQHF,TGCAGTGCTTCGGACATTATTAGCAATCAGCCCCAGCATTTT,TRBV20-1,many,TRBJ1-5,14,-
CASSRQTNYGYTF,TGTGCCAGCAGTAGACAGACTAACTATGGCTACACCTTC,TRBV6-5,many,TRBJ1-2,13,-
CASSQGSGDQETQYF,TGTGCCAGCAGCCAAGGTAGCGGGGACCAAGAGACCCAGTACTTC,TRBV3-1,few,TRBJ2-5,15,TRBD2
CASSPDSGGTGELFF,TGTGCCAGTAGTCCGGATTCGGGGGGCACCGGGGAGCTGTTTTTT,TRBV19,-,TRBJ2-2,15,TRBD2
CASSLGRLGQGGQETQYF,TGTGCCAGCAGCTTAGGCCGTTTGGGACAGGGGGGCCAAGAGACCCAGTACTTC,TRBV7-9,-,TRBJ2-5,18,TRBD1
CASSPLAGVDTQYF,TGTGCCAGCTCACCTCTAGCGGGGGTGGATACGCAGTATTTT,TRBV18,-,TRBJ2-3,14,TRBD2
CASSLGPREYNEQFF,TGTGCCAGCAGCCTTGGGCCCAGGGAGTACAATGAGCAGTTCTTC,TRBV11-2,few,TRBJ2-1,15,-
CASSVERGQRQNEQFF,TGTGCCAGCAGTGTTGAGCGGGGGCAACGACAGAATGAGCAGTTCTTC,TRBV2,-,TRBJ2-1,16,TRBD2
CASSISADGANVLTF,TGTGCCAGCAGTATTTCGGCCGATGGGGCCAACGTCCTGACTTTC,TRBV27,many,TRBJ2-6,15,-
CATSDGSGDTQYF,TGTGCCACCAGTGATGGAAGCGGAGATACGCAGTATTTT,TRBV24-1,few,TRBJ2-3,13,-
CATTQGRNIQYF,TGTGCCACCACGCAGGGCCGAAACATTCAGTACTTC,TRBV6-2/TRBV6-3,-,TRBJ2-4,12,-
CASSLARIVMNTEAFF,TGCGCCAGCAGCTTGGCTCGGATTGTAATGAACACTGAAGCTTTCTTT,TRBV5-1,-,TRBJ1-1,16,-
CASSLRGEKLFF,TGTGCCAGCAGCTTAAGAGGTGAAAAACTGTTTTTT,TRBV7-6,-,TRBJ1-4,12,-
CASSPPRGELFF,TGTGCCAGCAGCCCCCCCCGCGGGGAGCTGTTTTTT,TRBV11-2,-,TRBJ2-2,12,-
CASTLAWSTDTQYF,TGTGCCAGCACACTAGCCTGGAGCACAGATACGCAGTATTTT,TRBV27,many,TRBJ2-3,14,-
CASRSLGGGNTGELFF,TGTGCCAGCAGGTCCCTGGGGGGGGGCAACACCGGGGAGCTGTTTTTT,TRBV27,-,TRBJ2-2,16,-
CSVVRDGSSYEQYF,TGCAGCGTTGTTAGGGACGGGAGCTCCTACGAGCAGTACTTC,TRBV29-1,many,TRBJ2-7,14,-
CASRKRGGNSPLHF,TGTGCCAGCAGAAAACGGGGTGGAAATTCACCCCTCCACTTT,TRBV7-3,few,TRBJ1-6,14,-
CASSPIGGAHKNIQYF,TGTGCCAGCAGCCCTATCGGGGGCGCGCACAAAAACATTCAGTACTTC,TRBV7-9,few,TRBJ2-4,16,-
CASSPEGLDATF,TGTGCCAGCTCACCAGAGGGACTAGACGCGACCTTC,TRBV18,-,TRBJ2-5,12,TRBD2
CASSSTDGSKYF,TGTGCCAGCAGCTCCACGGATGGGTCTAAGTACTTC,TRBV7-2,many,TRBJ2-7,12,-
CASSLGLRGAVYNEQFF,TGTGCCAGCAGCTTAGGACTACGGGGGGCGGTCTACAATGAGCAGTTCTTC,TRBV7-6,many,TRBJ2-1,17,-
CASTTGGNQPQHF,TGTGCCAGTACGACAGGAGGCAATCAGCCCCAGCATTTT,TRBV19,many,TRBJ1-5,13,-
CASSRGDRGYAYEQYF,TGTGCCAGCAGTCGAGGGGACAGGGGGTACGCCTACGAGCAGTACTTC,TRBV6-5,few,TRBJ2-7,16,TRBD1
CASTPDAGNTGELFF,TGCGCCAGCACCCCGGATGCAGGGAACACCGGGGAGCTGTTTTTT,TRBV5-1,many,TRBJ2-2,15,-
CASSSTEPWAKNIQYF,TGTGCCAGCAGCTCGACGGAGCCCTGGGCCAAAAACATTCAGTACTTC,TRBV7-9,many,TRBJ2-4,16,-
CASSPRQGQSYNEQFF,TGTGCCAGCAGCCCCAGACAGGGGCAATCCTACAATGAGCAGTTCTTC,TRBV7-3,-,TRBJ2-1,16,TRBD1
CASSLSETQYF,TGTGCCAGCAGCTTATCAGAGACCCAGTACTTC,TRBV7-9,many,TRBJ2-5,11,-
CASSPAVLGEGPFF,TGTGCCAGCAGTCCCGCGGTTTTAGGGGAGGGTCCGTTCTTC,TRBV12-3/TRBV12-4,few,TRBJ2-1,14,TRBD2
CAHGTSGGATGELFF,TGTGCCCACGGGACTAGCGGGGGGGCCACCGGGGAGCTGTTTTTT,TRBV2,few,TRBJ2-2,15,TRBD2
CAISEAGTGGTYEQYF,TGTGCCATCAGCGAGGCTGGGACAGGGGGCACCTACGAGCAGTACTTC,TRBV10-3,few,TRBJ2-7,16,TRBD1
CSVDGGTGGYEQYF,TGCAGCGTTGATGGCGGGACAGGGGGTTACGAGCAGTACTTC,TRBV29-1,many,TRBJ2-7,14,TRBD1
CASSSVLGDKRTEAFF,TGTGCCAGCAGCTCAGTGTTGGGGGATAAACGCACTGAAGCTTTCTTT,TRBV5-6,-,TRBJ1-1,16,-
CASSVDQGLGDTQYF,TGTGCCAGCAGCGTAGATCAGGGGTTAGGAGATACGCAGTATTTT,TRBV9,few,TRBJ2-3,15,-
CASSPDGRNIQYF,TGTGCCAGCAGCCCGGACGGACGCAACATTCAGTACTTC,TRBV5-6,-,TRBJ2-4,13,-
CASSRRTGVPDTQYF,TGTGCCAGCAGCCGACGGACAGGGGTACCAGATACGCAGTATTTT,TRBV27,many,TRBJ2-3,15,TRBD1
CASTPTSGGFDEQFF,TGTGCCAGCACCCCGACTAGCGGGGGCTTCGATGAGCAGTTCTTC,TRBV6-4,few,TRBJ2-1,15,TRBD2
CSAGYQGAPSYTF,TGCAGCGCAGGTTACCAGGGGGCGCCTTCTTACACCTTC,TRBV29-1,-,TRBJ1-2,13,TRBD1
CAWSSGPKNIQYF,TGTGCCTGGAGTTCTGGTCCCAAAAACATTCAGTACTTC,TRBV30,few,TRBJ2-4,13,-
CASSRATYTDTQYF,TGTGCCAGCAGCCGCGCCACTTACACAGATACGCAGTATTTT,TRBV11-2,few,TRBJ2-3,14,-
CSAAPDRYGYTF,TGCAGCGCGGCCCCAGACAGGTATGGCTACACCTTC,TRBV29-1,-,TRBJ1-2,12,-
CASSKGLADMNTQYF,TGTGCCAGCAGCAAAGGACTAGCCGATATGAATACGCAGTATTTT,TRBV11-2,many,TRBJ2-3,15,TRBD2
CASSLFGGALAKNIQYF,TGTGCCAGCAGTTTATTCGGCGGGGCTCTAGCCAAAAACATTCAGTACTTC,TRBV27,-,TRBJ2-4,17,-
CASSVAGTSGTQYF,TGTGCCAGCAGCGTAGCAGGGACCTCAGGGACCCAGTACTTC,TRBV9,-,TRBJ2-5,14,-
CASSEFQGGGWNEQFF,TGTGCCAGCAGTGAATTCCAGGGAGGAGGGTGGAATGAGCAGTTCTTC,TRBV25-1,few,TRBJ2-1,16,-
CSSTTSRGHTDTQYF,TGCAGTTCTACCACCTCGCGGGGACACACAGATACGCAGTATTTT,TRBV20-1,few,TRBJ2-3,15,-
CASTSRGGANTGELFF,TGTGCCAGCACCTCGAGAGGGGGGGCAAACACCGGGGAGCTGTTTTTT,TRBV11-2,few,TRBJ2-2,16,-
CASSLLSGPTGGYTF,TGTGCCAGCAGTTTGCTCTCCGGGCCAACGGGTGGCTACACCTTC,TRBV12-3/TRBV12-4,few,TRBJ1-2,15,-
CASSPAGDQPQHF,TGTGCCAGCAGCCCCGCGGGTGATCAGCCCCAGCATTTT,TRBV12-3/TRBV12-4,few,TRBJ1-5,13,-
CASSFRGGASYEQYF,TGTGCCAGCAGCTTTCGCGGGGGGGCTAGCTACGAGCAGTACTTC,TRBV7-6,many,TRBJ2-7,15,TRBD2
CAIKRDSYQETQYF,TGTGCCATCAAAAGGGACAGTTACCAAGAGACCCAGTACTTC,TRBV10-3,many,TRBJ2-5,14,TRBD1
CASSYNRVSNSPLHF,TGTGCCAGCAGTTACAACAGGGTGTCTAATTCACCCCTCCACTTT,TRBV6-2/TRBV6-3,-,TRBJ1-6,15,-
CASSEGRAVVETQYF,TGTGCCAGCAGTGAAGGGAGGGCGGTGGTGGAGACCCAGTACTTC,TRBV2,few,TRBJ2-5,15,-
CASSFLQGSEQYF,TGTGCCAGCAGTTTCTTACAGGGGTCCGAGCAGTACTTC,TRBV27,-,TRBJ2-7,13,TRBD1
CASSRFNTEAFF,TGTGCCAGCAGTAGGTTCAACACTGAAGCTTTCTTT,TRBV6-1,few,TRBJ1-1,12,-
CSVDPRVNYGYTF,TGCAGCGTTGACCCAAGGGTTAACTATGGCTACACCTTC,TRBV29-1,-,TRBJ1-2,13,-